Listed below are T cell receptor beta chains from one sample, sequenced in a study of OX40 agonist ivuxolimab in advanced cancers. TCRdb keeps only in-frame clones here, not all; method: immunoSEQ multiplex PCR. The profile shows about 80,000 clones, over 85% of them singletons. The material was CD4+ or CD8+ T cells sorted from blood, obtained in a trial of the OX40 agonist ivuxolimab. The receptor set was obtained from an adult with an advanced solid tumor such as melanoma, head and neck, liver or kidney cancer. CDR3s include the opening cysteine and the closing phenylalanine or tryptophan. D genes are given only for firm matches. Clone size is stated in some rows and not others, as once, few, many or a class when expanded.

d_call | clone_size | j_call | v_call | cdr3_length | cdr3_nt | cdr3_aa
TRBD2 | - | TRBJ2-1 | TRBV25-1 | 14 | TGTGCCAGCAGTGTTGGTCTAGCGGGAGTCGAGCAGTTCTTC | CASSVGLAGVEQFF
- | - | TRBJ1-5 | TRBV7-9 | 16 | TGTGCCAGCAGCCTGGGGGTGGGGGTAAGCAATCAGCCCCAGCATTTT | CASSLGVGVSNQPQHF
- | once | TRBJ2-2 | TRBV14 | 17 | TGTGCCAGCAGCCACATGCCCCGGGGGCGGAACACCGGGGAGCTGTTTTTT | CASSHMPRGRNTGELFF
TRBD2 | - | TRBJ2-7 | TRBV27 | 18 | TGTGCCAGCAGCACTTCTAGCCTTGGGACTAGCCGACCCTACGAGCAGTACTTC | CASSTSSLGTSRPYEQYF
- | - | TRBJ2-7 | TRBV13 | 15 | TGTGCCAGCAGCCCGCGGGACATGGGCTCCTACGAGCAGTACTTC | CASSPRDMGSYEQYF
- | - | TRBJ2-1 | TRBV30 | 12 | TGTGCCCGGCCGGGAGTTGGCAATGAGCAGTTCTTC | CARPGVGNEQFF
- | - | TRBJ2-7 | TRBV6-5 | 15 | TGTGCCAGCAGGCCGGCCTGGACGAATACCTACGAGCAGTACTTC | CASRPAWTNTYEQYF
- | - | TRBJ1-2 | TRBV28 | 13 | TGTGCCAGCAGTTTCAAGGGGCTCGGGGGCTACACCTTC | CASSFKGLGGYTF
- | - | TRBJ2-7 | TRBV11-3 | 16 | TGTGCCAGCAGCTTACACTGGACAGATAGCTCCTACGAGCAGTACTTC | CASSLHWTDSSYEQYF
- | once | TRBJ1-1 | TRBV28 | 17 | TGTGCCAGCAGTCCCCTCCAGGCCAGCCGCTCCGTGGGTGAAGCTTTCTTT | CASSPLQASRSVGEAFF
- | - | TRBJ2-7 | TRBV5-1 | 13 | TGCGCCAGCAGCTTGGATTGGGGGTACGAGCAGTACTTC | CASSLDWGYEQYF
- | - | TRBJ2-1 | TRBV7-2 | 16 | TGTGCCAGCAGCTTAGGATGGGTTAGGACGGGAAATGAGCAGTTCTTC | CASSLGWVRTGNEQFF
- | - | TRBJ1-1 | TRBV11-3 | 12 | TGTGCCAGCAGCCCCCCCTCCCATGAAGCTTTCTTT | CASSPPSHEAFF
- | - | TRBJ2-1 | TRBV7-9 | 12 | TGTGCCAGCAGCTTTATCTACAATGAGCAGTTCTTC | CASSFIYNEQFF
TRBD2 | - | TRBJ2-7 | TRBV19 | 15 | TGTGCCAGTAGTGCGGGACTAGCGGAGGCCTACGAGCAGTACTTC | CASSAGLAEAYEQYF
TRBD1 | - | TRBJ2-2 | TRBV28 | 16 | TGTGCCAGCAGTCTATTGACAGGGGGCGCGGGCGGGGAGCTGTTTTTT | CASSLLTGGAGGELFF
- | - | TRBJ2-5 | TRBV12-5 | 15 | TGTGCTAGTGTCGCCCCCGGGAGTTCCCAAGAGACCCAGTACTTC | CASVAPGSSQETQYF
- | - | TRBJ1-5 | TRBV6-1 | 15 | TGTGCCAGCAGTCCGCCCCCAGGGATTAATCAGCCCCAGCATTTT | CASSPPPGINQPQHF
- | - | TRBJ2-7 | TRBV7-9 | 14 | TGTGCCAGCAGCTTAGAACCCCGGTCCTACGAGCAGTACTTC | CASSLEPRSYEQYF
- | - | TRBJ2-5 | TRBV30 | 15 | TGTGCCTGGAGAAGAAATATAGCATTCCAAGAGACCCAGTACTTC | CAWRRNIAFQETQYF
TRBD2 | - | TRBJ2-7 | TRBV7-9 | 17 | TGTGCCAGCAGCCCGAGGGGGGGGAGCGGGAGCGGTACCGAGCAGTACTTC | CASSPRGGSGSGTEQYF
- | - | TRBJ2-5 | TRBV7-9 | 14 | TGTGCCAGCAGCTTAGCCCGGGGGCAAGAGACCCAGTACTTC | CASSLARGQETQYF
- | - | TRBJ1-1 | TRBV19 | 9 | TGTGCCAGGAACACTGAAGCTTTCTTT | CARNTEAFF
TRBD1 | once | TRBJ1-3 | TRBV6-5 | 13 | TGTGCCAGCGGGACAGGGGCCGGAAACACCATATATTTT | CASGTGAGNTIYF
- | - | TRBJ1-2 | TRBV10-3 | 12 | TGTGCCATCAGTCAAATGACGAATGGCTACACCTTC | CAISQMTNGYTF
TRBD2 | - | TRBJ2-2 | TRBV5-6 | 15 | TGTGCCAGCAGCGCCGGGACTAGCTATACCGGGGAGCTGTTTTTT | CASSAGTSYTGELFF
- | - | TRBJ2-7 | TRBV5-1 | 14 | TGCGCCAGCAGCCGGGACACTGGGGGGTACGAGCAGTACTTC | CASSRDTGGYEQYF
- | - | TRBJ2-3 | TRBV4-3 | 18 | TGCGCCAGCGGCTGGCCCGAGTTCTCCGCTTACGCCACAGATACGCAGTATTTT | CASGWPEFSAYATDTQYF
TRBD2 | - | TRBJ2-3 | TRBV7-9 | 15 | TGTGCCAGCAGTAAAACTAGCGGCCCCACAGATACGCAGTATTTT | CASSKTSGPTDTQYF
TRBD2 | - | TRBJ2-7 | TRBV27 | 15 | TGTGCCAGCAGTTTAGTGGCTAGCGGTACCTACGAGCAGTACTTC | CASSLVASGTYEQYF
- | once | TRBJ2-6 | TRBV13 | 17 | TGTGCCAGCAGCTATAATACAGGATTACCTGGGGCCAACGTCCTGACTTTC | CASSYNTGLPGANVLTF
TRBD2 | - | TRBJ2-1 | TRBV29-1 | 17 | TGCAGCGTTGAACCGAGACTAGCGGGGACCGTCTACAATGAGCAGTTCTTC | CSVEPRLAGTVYNEQFF
TRBD1 | - | TRBJ1-1 | TRBV11-2 | 18 | TGTGCCAGCAGCTTCCGAGTGTTCCCGGGACAGGGGCGCACTGAAGCTTTCTTT | CASSFRVFPGQGRTEAFF
- | - | TRBJ2-1 | TRBV7-9 | 15 | TGTGCCAGCAGCCCCGGGGTGAACCTCGACTATGAGCAGTTCTTC | CASSPGVNLDYEQFF
TRBD2 | - | TRBJ2-1 | TRBV7-9 | 17 | TGTGCCAGCAGCTCCAGACTAGCGGGAGGGTCCTACAATGAGCAGTTCTTC | CASSSRLAGGSYNEQFF
- | - | TRBJ2-5 | TRBV29-1 | 14 | TGCAGCGCTAGCCAGGGACACCACCAAGAGACCCAGTACTTC | CSASQGHHQETQYF
- | - | TRBJ1-5 | TRBV4-3 | 14 | TGCACCAGCAGCGTCAACGGTAGCAATCAGCCCCAGCATTTT | CTSSVNGSNQPQHF
TRBD1 | - | TRBJ1-2 | TRBV6-5 | 13 | TGTGCCAGCACCTCCCAGGGGGCGTATGGCTACACCTTC | CASTSQGAYGYTF
- | - | TRBJ2-2 | TRBV9 | 16 | TGTGCCAGCAGCGTAGGGGGGCGGACCTCCCGCGGGGAGCTGTTTTTT | CASSVGGRTSRGELFF
- | - | TRBJ1-5 | TRBV28 | 16 | TGTGCCAGCAGTGTTATGTCCGGGGGCGCGGGTCAGCCCCAGCATTTT | CASSVMSGGAGQPQHF
- | - | TRBJ1-2 | TRBV28 | 13 | TGTGCCAGCAGCCTGGGACCGAACTATGGCTACACCTTC | CASSLGPNYGYTF
- | - | TRBJ1-5 | TRBV4-3 | 15 | TGCGCCAGCAGCCAAGGGGTGAATAGCAATCAGCCCCAGCATTTT | CASSQGVNSNQPQHF
TRBD1 | - | TRBJ2-5 | TRBV30 | 15 | TGTGCCTGGAGTGTTGGGGGACAGTCCCAAGAGACCCAGTACTTC | CAWSVGGQSQETQYF
TRBD1 | - | TRBJ1-1 | TRBV16 | 13 | TGTGCCAGCAGCCAAAGGACAGGGCCTGAAGCTTTCTTT | CASSQRTGPEAFF
TRBD1 | - | TRBJ2-7 | TRBV27 | 14 | TGTGCCAGCAGCATAGGGACAGCTTCCTACGAGCAGTACTTC | CASSIGTASYEQYF
- | - | TRBJ1-3 | TRBV13 | 15 | TGTGCCAGCAGCCCGACGGACAGCTCTGGAAACACCATATATTTT | CASSPTDSSGNTIYF